The clone carrying this T cell receptor beta chain was seen a handful of times. Its antigen remains unidentified. TCRdb independently ran MiXCR on the 5' RACE reads; one entry per CDR3 protein. The data contain about 150,000 distinct CDR3 sequences, roughly a quarter of them singletons. This record comes from a study of T-cell memory formation after mild COVID-19. Study-wide context: TCR clustering was largely donor specific.

V was clipped by 2 bases and J by 11 bases; unmatched bases: 8. There are 14 residues in the CDR3. Germline V CDR1 and CDR2: SGHRS, YFSETQ. Regarding the study as a whole: CD4/CD8 balance held among clones contracting day 15 to 85, and later expanders leaned CD4+. Memory cells collected pre-infection included some clones that later responded, suggesting cross-reactive memory joined. Confirmation was lacking for SARS-CoV-2 specificity of second-wave clones that peaked on day 37.

The chain employs TRBV5-1 and TRBJ1-2; TRBD1 agrees at 11 bases. This TCR was recovered from an adult woman who had mild COVID-19 (a few samples of this study predate the infection). Cell type and time point are not known. Sequenced sample: PBMCs or a T cell subset sorted from them (not recorded which). The CDR3 sequence: CASSFGQGAVGYTF. CDR3 DNA sequence: TGCGCCAGCAGCTTCGGACAGGGGGCAGTGGGATACACCTTC.